This T cell receptor beta chain was sequenced for a study of shared clonotypes between healthy human individuals (dated by TCRdb to 2020 to 2021). In the study overall: The cohort comprised two women and a few men aged 18 to 49 years. Per donor, three plates each were used for CD4 naive and CD4 memory, two for CD8 naive, and one for CD8 memory. Blood TCR repertoires of roughly five healthy adults were deeply sequenced to estimate repertoire size and the extent of clonotype sharing between individuals. To increase sequencing depth and limit assay-specific biases, TCR repertoire library preparation and sequencing were carried out by different laboratories using diverse techniques. Per donor, leukapheresis produced somewhere between about 0.9 and 9.5 billion PBMCs. Paper-wide results and their limitations: Sharing across four donors was observed for around 5% of naive CD4, less than 4% of naive CD8, about 2.5% of memory CD4, and around 0.4% of memory CD8 clonotypes. Rarefaction of sorted-subset datasets indicated incomplete sequencing despite the large sequencing depth. The genetic and exposure-history diversity represented was limited by the small number of donors. Higher generation probabilities were observed for clonotypes shared by all four sorted-subset donors than for non-shared clonotypes. Larger estimated clonotype richness was generally found for naive subsets than for memory subsets. Only blood was sampled, and tissue TCR repertoires likely differ from those in blood. Pairwise subsampling led to the expectation that sequencing depth would affect the degree of clonotype sharing among donors.

Using the deep immunoSEQ assay, TCR CDR3 regions were amplified from genomic DNA by multiplex PCR. Genomic DNA extracted from each cell subset was distributed evenly over all wells of several immunoSEQ 96-well plates, and each plate served as one replicate. For sorted subsets, each replicate PCR was loaded with approximately 200 ng genomic DNA, equivalent to roughly 30,000 T cell genomes. Purified libraries were measured with a Qubit 3.0 fluorometer, size-checked on a Bioanalyzer 2100, and measured again with the KAPA Library Quantification kit. Every immunoSEQ 96-well plate was sequenced on a separate single-read 150-cycle Illumina NextSeq 550 flow cell. For the original study's pipeline: Because only junctional sequences without quality scores were contained in the immunoSEQ output, filtering matching that applied to full-length reads could not be performed. To assign V/J genes and CDR3, sequences were annotated using PyIR, a Python wrapper for IgBLAST v1.9, with IMGT germline references. Reads were removed for weak V/J assignments (E-value above 1e-6), missing CDR3, stop codons, out-of-frame junctions, or ambiguous translated residues. V3J clonotypes were defined by identical inferred V gene, J gene, and CDR3 amino acid sequence. The percentage overlap between two repertoires was calculated by dividing the number of shared unique clonotypes by the size of the smaller repertoire. Three approaches were used to assess repertoire richness: RTK rarefaction, the Chao1 estimator, and Recon v2.1 estimates of unobserved clonotypes. OLGA was used to compute generation probabilities for all TCRbeta clonotypes that the gDNA method yielded from a handful of donors. Drawn from immuneACCESS, this table holds only the in-frame rearrangements with V and J called that TCRdb kept. Clones are partly lost; checked studies trace under half to an unresolved V gene and leave the rest unexplained. V and J calls plus clone size are reproduced from that table; the DNA served to infer D and trimming. This sample lists about 2.1 million clones; about 92% were detected once. Around 1.7% of the sample lies in the top ten.

For the CD8 naive samples, CD45RO-negative cells were positively selected for CCR7, yielding a CD45RA+CCR7+ population from which TemRA cells were excluded. Donors were healthy HIV-negative adults with no recently reported acute infections or vaccinations. Every donor was a Caucasian adult living in Nashville, Tennessee, USA. Blood was collected by leukapheresis, and PBMCs were isolated by Ficoll-Histopaque density gradient centrifugation and then cryopreserved in liquid nitrogen vapor phase. Purity and quantity of every magnetically sorted T cell population were checked by analytical flow cytometry. From each sorted fraction, genomic DNA was isolated and quantified by UV absorbance on a Nanodrop 2000c. V ends up 5 bases short and J 4 bases short, with an unmatched junction base count of 15. From cysteine to phenylalanine, the CDR3 is 17 amino acids long. Kept here is only the CDR3 DNA, which spans 51 bases and is read in frame from base 1. Sequences GTSNPN (CDR1) and SVGIG (CDR2) are obtained from the germline V gene (reference sequence).

With regard to this clone: Its cognate antigen has yet to be identified. Per-base qualities were not stored, and no clone one base away is much larger.

The chain is made from TRBV30 and TRBJ2-2; TRBD1 lines up with 8 middle nucleotides. The TCR comes from a man younger than 35 in good health. Some clones in this sample may be carry-over from other donors' samples. Sequencing was performed on naive CD8+ T cells from PBMCs. Taken with the paper, the label for cell subset or site translates to: CD45RA+CCR7+. The DNA sequence follows: TGTGCCTGGGGGTCGGACAGGGTCAGCATTAGCACCGGGGAGCTGTTTTTT. It is translated as CAWGSDRVSISTGELFF.